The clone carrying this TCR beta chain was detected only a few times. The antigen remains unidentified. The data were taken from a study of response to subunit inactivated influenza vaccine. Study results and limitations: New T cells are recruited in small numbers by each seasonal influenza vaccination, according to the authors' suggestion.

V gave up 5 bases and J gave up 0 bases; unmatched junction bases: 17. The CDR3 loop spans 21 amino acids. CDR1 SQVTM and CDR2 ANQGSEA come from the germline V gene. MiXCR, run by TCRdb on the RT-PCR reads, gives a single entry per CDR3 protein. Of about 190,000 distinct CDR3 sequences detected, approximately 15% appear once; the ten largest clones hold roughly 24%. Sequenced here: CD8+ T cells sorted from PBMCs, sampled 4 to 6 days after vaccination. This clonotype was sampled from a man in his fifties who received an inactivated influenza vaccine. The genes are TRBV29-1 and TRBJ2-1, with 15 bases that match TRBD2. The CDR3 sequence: CSVPGPGLAGGPLSSYNEQFF. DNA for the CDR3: TGCAGCGTTCCCGGCCCGGGACTAGCGGGAGGTCCCCTGAGCTCCTACAATGAGCAGTTCTTC.